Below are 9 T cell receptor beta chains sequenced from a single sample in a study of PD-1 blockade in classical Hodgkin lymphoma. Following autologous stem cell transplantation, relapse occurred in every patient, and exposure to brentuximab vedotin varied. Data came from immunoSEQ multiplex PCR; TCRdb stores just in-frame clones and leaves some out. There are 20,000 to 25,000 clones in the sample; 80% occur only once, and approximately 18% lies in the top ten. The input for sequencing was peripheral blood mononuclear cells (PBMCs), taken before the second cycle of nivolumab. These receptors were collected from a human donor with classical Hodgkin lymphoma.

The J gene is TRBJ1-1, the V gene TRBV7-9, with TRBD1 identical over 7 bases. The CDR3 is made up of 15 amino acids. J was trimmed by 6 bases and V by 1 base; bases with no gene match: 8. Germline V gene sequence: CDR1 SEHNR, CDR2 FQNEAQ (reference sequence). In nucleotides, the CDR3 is TGTGCCAGCAGCTTAGAGGCAGGGGGTAGCCCTGAAGCTTTCTTT. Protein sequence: CASSLEAGGSPEAFF. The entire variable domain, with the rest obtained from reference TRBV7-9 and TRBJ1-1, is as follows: DTGVSQNPRHKITKRGQNVTFRCDPISEHNRLYWYRQTLGQGPEFLTYFQNEAQLEKSRLLSDRFSAERPKGSFSTLEIQRTEQGDSAMYLCASSLEAGGSPEAFFGQGTRLTVV.

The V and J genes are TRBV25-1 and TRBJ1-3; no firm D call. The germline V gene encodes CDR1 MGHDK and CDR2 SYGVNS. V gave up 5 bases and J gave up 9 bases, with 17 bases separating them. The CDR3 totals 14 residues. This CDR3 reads CASSFGSPSGTIYF. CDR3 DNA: TGTGCCAGCAGTTTCGGCTCTCCGAGCGGCACCATATATTTT.

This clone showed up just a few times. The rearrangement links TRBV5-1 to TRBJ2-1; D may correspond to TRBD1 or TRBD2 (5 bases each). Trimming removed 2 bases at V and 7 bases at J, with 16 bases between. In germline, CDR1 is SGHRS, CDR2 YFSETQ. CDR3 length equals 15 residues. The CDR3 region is CASSFVGPGANEQFF. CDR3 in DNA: TGCGCCAGCAGCTTCGTGGGACCCGGGGCGAATGAGCAGTTCTTC.

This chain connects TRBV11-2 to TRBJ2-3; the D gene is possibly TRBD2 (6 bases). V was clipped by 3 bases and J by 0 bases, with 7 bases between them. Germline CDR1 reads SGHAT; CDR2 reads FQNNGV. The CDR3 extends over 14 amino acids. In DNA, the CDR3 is TGTGCCAGCAGCTTGGCGGGGAGCACAGATACGCAGTATTTT. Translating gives CASSLAGSTDTQYF.

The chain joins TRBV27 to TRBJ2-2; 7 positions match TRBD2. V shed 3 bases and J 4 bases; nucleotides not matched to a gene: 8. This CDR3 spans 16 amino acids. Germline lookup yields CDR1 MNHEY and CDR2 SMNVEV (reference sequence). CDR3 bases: TGTGCCAGCAGTTTCATGACTAGCTTTGGCACCGGGGAGCTGTTTTTT. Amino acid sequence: CASSFMTSFGTGELFF.

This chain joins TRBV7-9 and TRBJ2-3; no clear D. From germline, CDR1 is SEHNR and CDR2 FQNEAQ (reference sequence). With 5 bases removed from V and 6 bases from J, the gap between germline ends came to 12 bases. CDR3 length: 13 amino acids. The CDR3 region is CASSTTYLDTQYF. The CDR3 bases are TGTGCCAGCAGCACAACTTATTTGGATACGCAGTATTTT.

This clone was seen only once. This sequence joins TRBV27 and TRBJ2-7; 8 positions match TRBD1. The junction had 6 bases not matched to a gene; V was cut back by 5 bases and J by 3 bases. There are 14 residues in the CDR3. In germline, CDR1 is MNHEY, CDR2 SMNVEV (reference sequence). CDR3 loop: CASSPGQEYYEQYF. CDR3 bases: TGTGCCAGCAGTCCGGGACAGGAATACTACGAGCAGTACTTC.

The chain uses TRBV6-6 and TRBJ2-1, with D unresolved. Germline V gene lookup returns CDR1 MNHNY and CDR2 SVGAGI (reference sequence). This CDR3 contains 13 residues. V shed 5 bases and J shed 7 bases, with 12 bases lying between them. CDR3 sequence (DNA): TGTGCCAGCAGTCCTGATAGGTGGAATGAGCAGTTCTTC. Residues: CASSPDRWNEQFF.

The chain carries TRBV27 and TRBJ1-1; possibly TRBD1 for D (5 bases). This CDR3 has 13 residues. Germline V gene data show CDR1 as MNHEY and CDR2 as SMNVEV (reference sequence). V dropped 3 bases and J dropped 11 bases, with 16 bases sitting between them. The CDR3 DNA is TGTGCCAGCAGTTTCGGTACGGGGGTTAGGGCTTTCTTT. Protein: CASSFGTGVRAFF.